This T cell receptor beta chain is drawn from a study of blood T cells in healthy people across ages. V shed 3 bases and J shed 2 bases, with 9 bases lying between them. Germline V gene data show CDR1 as ENHRY and CDR2 as SYGVKD. This CDR3 is 14 amino acids long. Primers used in a second PCR of about 6 to 11 cycles were a sample-barcoded 5' primer and a J-beta primer mix. One entry per CDR3 protein results from TCRdb running MiXCR on the 5' RACE reads. This table holds around 700,000 distinct CDR3 sequences, roughly 25% found once. This clonotype was found a few times. Total RNA was isolated from each sample in quantities of at least 6 micrograms. These same data were also listed under a study on T cells of mothers and their children. That paper notes: The study sampled a few healthy Caucasian mothers and their six children.

The TCR sequence derives from a boy younger than 18 in good health. Sequenced sample: blood. The chain joins TRBV10-3 to TRBJ2-3; D may match TRBD1 or TRBD2 (5 bases each). CDR3 in amino acids: CAISEGTITDTQYF. The CDR3 bases are TGTGCCATCAGTGAAGGGACCATCACAGATACGCAGTATTTT.